Presented here are 6 T cell receptor beta chains from one specimen sequenced in a study of human T cells and chemical hapten exposure. MiXCR, applied by TCRdb to the 5' RACE reads, yields one record per CDR3 protein. The repertoire holds about 80,000 distinct CDR3 sequences, with 7.7% as singletons. Unfractionated whole blood served as the source for total RNA extraction. The receptors here all came from a male donor in good health.

This clonotype showed up many times. The V gene is TRBV29-1, the J gene TRBJ2-1; 9 bases match TRBD1. This CDR3 contains 14 residues. Germline V gene lookup returns CDR1 SQVTM and CDR2 ANQGSEA. The V gene end was trimmed by 2 bases and the J gene end by 8 bases; junction bases not matched to a gene: 7. CDR3 residues: CSVEFGTGLDEQFF. The CDR3 DNA reads TGCAGCGTTGAATTCGGGACAGGGTTGGATGAGCAGTTCTTC.

This clonotype occurred a few times. Here the CDR3 DNA reads TGCGCCAGCAGCTTGCAGGGGTACACAGATACGCAGTATTTT. It encodes CASSLQGYTDTQYF. The V and J genes are TRBV5-1 and TRBJ2-3; D is possibly TRBD1 (6 bases). Germline V gene data show CDR1 as SGHRS and CDR2 as YFSETQ. The CDR3 totals 14 residues. V shed 1 base and J shed 2 bases, with 8 bases lying between them.

About this clonotype itself: Because it lacks the conserved phenylalanine or tryptophan at the end, this CDR3 is likely a read error. The chain combines TRBV20-1 with TRBJ1-2, with D tentatively TRBD1 (5 bases). The CDR3 covers 14 residues. Germline CDR1 DFQATT, CDR2 SNEGSKA (reference sequence). The V end was cut by 4 bases, the J end by 8 bases, with 20 bases between. The CDR3 is CSAIQTGGSRGYTL. The DNA for the CDR3 is TGCAGTGCTATCCAGACCGGGGGATCACGGGGCTACACCTTA.

CDR3 in amino acids: CASSQGGNYGYTF. The DNA for the CDR3 is TGCGCCAGCAGCCAAGGAGGGAACTATGGCTACACCTTC. The chain carries TRBV4-3 and TRBJ1-2, with D unresolved. The CDR3 spans 13 residues. Germline CDR1 LGHNA, CDR2 YSLEER. With 1 base removed from V and 2 bases from J, the gap between germline ends came to 5 bases.

The V call is TRBV20-1, the J call TRBJ2-4, with 9 nucleotides matching TRBD1. The V segment lost 0 bases and the J segment 8 bases; nucleotides outside the gene matches: 8. The CDR3 sequence is 15 residues long. Germline-derived CDR1 and CDR2 are DFQATT and SNEGSKA (reference sequence). The CDR3 DNA is TGCAGTGCTAGAGATATCGGGGGACAGGGTGACATTCAGTACTTC. It is translated as CSARDIGGQGDIQYF.

The sample holds a few counts of this clonotype. The chain couples TRBV11-3 to TRBJ2-1; 15 nucleotides match TRBD2. V shed 6 bases and J 12 bases; nucleotides not matched to a gene: 12. The CDR3 covers 16 residues. Germline CDR1 SGHNT, CDR2 YENEEA. DNA for the CDR3: TGTGCCAGCAGACAGCCCGGGACTAGCGGGAGGATGGGGCAGTTCTTC. This gives the protein CASRQPGTSGRMGQFF. Using reference TRBV11-3 and TRBJ2-1 for the parts outside the CDR3, the full variable domain is EAGVVQSPRYKIIEKKQPVAFWCNPISGHNTLYWYLQNLGQGPELLIRYENEEAVDDSQLPKDRFSAERLKGVDSTLKIQPAELGDSAVYLCASRQPGTSGRMGQFFGPGTRLTVL.